The 30 T cell receptor beta chains presented below share a single source sample, sequenced in a study of shared clonotypes between healthy human individuals. Measured with immunoSEQ multiplex PCR; TCRdb has only the in-frame clones, and not every one. The data show approximately 320,000 clones, 80% to 90% seen once. Sequencing was carried out using memory CD8+ T cells sorted from blood. Subset: CD45RO+ cells pooled with CCR7-negative TemRA cells. The receptors derive from a man younger than 30 in good health.

The chain couples TRBV7-5 to TRBJ1-2. TRBV7-5 is deemed a pseudogene. The CDR3 contains 14 residues. The CDR3 DNA sequence: TGTGCCAGAAGCTTCCCGGACCCCACCGGGGGCTACACCTTC. This translates into CARSFPDPTGGYTF.

The chain is built from TRBV30 and TRBJ1-5; the match to TRBD1 covers 7 bases. Per germline, CDR1 GTSNPN and CDR2 SVGIG (reference sequence). With V trimmed by 2 bases and J by 1 base, 5 bases remained unmatched. This CDR3 spans 15 amino acids. The CDR3 DNA reads TGTGCCTGGAGTATCGGGACAGTGAGCAATCAGCCCCAGCATTTT. This encodes CAWSIGTVSNQPQHF.

The rearrangement joins TRBV7-3 to TRBJ2-5; tentatively, D is TRBD1 (6 bases). Germline values: CDR1 SGHTA, CDR2 FQGTGA. V was cut by 3 bases and J by 4 bases, with 12 bases left in between. This CDR3 has 14 residues. The DNA of the CDR3 is TGTGCCAGCAGCTTGGTTGGCAGGGGAGAGACCCAGTACTTC. Encoded protein: CASSLVGRGETQYF.

This chain connects TRBV29-1 to TRBJ1-4; no reliable D call. Germline CDR1 and CDR2: SQVTM and ANQGSEA. The CDR3 totals 15 residues. V gave up 5 bases and J gave up 5 bases, with 18 bases separating them. The CDR3 loop reads CSVQPASDGNEKLFF. The CDR3 DNA reads as TGCAGCGTTCAACCAGCCTCGGACGGGAATGAAAAACTGTTTTTT.

The genes are TRBV2 and TRBJ2-2; D not certain. The CDR3 consists of 15 residues. Germline CDR1 SNHLY, CDR2 FYNNEI. Trimming cost V 3 bases and J 1 base, with 9 bases left between them. In DNA, the CDR3 is TGTGCCAGCAGTGATCGAACAGAGAACACCGGGGAGCTGTTTTTT. Translation gives CASSDRTENTGELFF.

This chain links TRBV6-1 with TRBJ2-1; D uncertain. CDR1 is MNHNS, CDR2 SASEGT, per germline. V was shortened by 2 bases and J by 0 bases, with 11 bases between the two germline ends. The CDR3 loop spans 16 amino acids. In DNA, the CDR3 is TGTGCCAGCAGTGAACGATCTCTCCACTCCTACAATGAGCAGTTCTTC. This codes for CASSERSLHSYNEQFF.

This clone was seen only once. The CDR3 DNA sequence: TGTGCCAGCAGCTTCGGGACTTGGCGGTTCGGTGGAAACACCATATATTTT. Its translation is CASSFGTWRFGGNTIYF. This chain connects TRBV7-9 to TRBJ1-3; a weak D match, TRBD1 (5 bases). Deletions cut 3 bases from V and 3 bases from J, with 18 bases between. The germline V gene has CDR1 SEHNR and CDR2 FQNEAQ (reference sequence). The CDR3 is made up of 17 amino acids.

This rearrangement joins TRBV10-1 to TRBJ2-7, with a tentative D call TRBD1 (6 bases). Germline CDR1 WNHNN, CDR2 SYGVQD (reference sequence). CDR3 length: 14 residues. V dropped 3 bases and J dropped 7 bases, with 16 bases sitting between them. The CDR3 spells CASSEGRGVEEQYF. CDR3 DNA: TGCGCCAGCAGTGAAGGCAGGGGAGTGGAAGAGCAGTACTTC.

The genes are TRBV6-1 and TRBJ2-7, with D hard to call. With 6 bases removed from V and 3 bases from J, the gap between germline ends came to 3 bases. This CDR3 comprises 10 residues. Germline V CDR1 and CDR2: MNHNS, SASEGT. The CDR3 DNA follows: TGTGCCAGCAGACACTACGAGCAGTACTTC. Residues: CASRHYEQYF.

The V call is TRBV13, the J call TRBJ1-1; D uncertain. The germline V gene encodes CDR1 PRHDT and CDR2 FYEKMQ (reference sequence). Trimming took off 8 bases at V and 0 bases at J, with 13 bases between the two ends. CDR3 length: 14 amino acids. This chain's CDR3 is CASSVEDMNTEAFF. The CDR3 DNA sequence: TGTGCCAGCTCGGTGGAAGATATGAACACTGAAGCTTTCTTT.

J is TRBJ2-7 and V is TRBV4-1; a possible D gene is TRBD2 (6 bases). Between the trimmed V and J ends, which lost 4 bases and 2 bases, there was a span of 21 bases. This CDR3 has 17 amino acids. CDR1 and CDR2 from the germline V gene are MGHRA and YSYEKL. CDR3 bases: TGCGCCAGCAGCCCGAATTTCCGGAACAGGACTACCTACGAGCAGTACTTC. This encodes CASSPNFRNRTTYEQYF.

The chain couples TRBV27 to TRBJ2-7; D may match TRBD1 or TRBD2 (6 bases each). The CDR3 is 15 amino acids. With 5 bases removed from V and 2 bases from J, the gap between germline ends came to 16 bases. The germline V gene has CDR1 MNHEY and CDR2 SMNVEV (reference sequence). CDR3 DNA: TGTGCCAGCAGTATAGTGGGGGGCGGGGCCTACGAGCAGTACTTC. It translates to CASSIVGGGAYEQYF.

The rearrangement joins TRBV5-1 to TRBJ2-7; possible D gene TRBD1, 6 bases. CDR3 length: 15 residues. Per germline, CDR1 SGHRS and CDR2 YFSETQ. V was shortened by 1 base and J by 5 bases, with 16 bases between the two germline ends. CDR3 DNA sequence: TGCGCCAGCAGCTTGACACAGGGAATTTGGGACGAGCAGTACTTC. Its protein product is CASSLTQGIWDEQYF.

This clone was detected once. The V and J genes are TRBV5-6 and TRBJ1-4; D is unclear. V lost 2 bases, J lost 5 bases, and 13 bases lay in between. Germline CDR1 is SGHDT and CDR2 is YYEEEE. The CDR3 has 15 amino acids. CDR3 loop: CASSFWGGGNEKLFF. The CDR3 DNA follows: TGTGCCAGCAGCTTTTGGGGTGGCGGCAATGAAAAACTGTTTTTT.

The CDR3 sequence is CSVCSGRSSYNEQFF. The CDR3, as DNA: TGCAGCGTCTGCTCCGGGAGGAGCTCCTACAATGAGCAGTTCTTC. The chain combines TRBV29-1 with TRBJ2-1, with TRBD2 matching over 7 bases. Losses at the gene ends were 6 bases for V and 0 bases for J; bases not matched to a gene: 8. Germline CDR1 reads SQVTM; CDR2 reads ANQGSEA. The CDR3 consists of 15 residues.

CDR3 in DNA: TGCGCCAGCAACTGGTCCCGAGGGAAGCAGTTCTTC. Protein: CASNWSRGKQFF. V and J are TRBV5-1 and TRBJ2-1, with D possibly TRBD2 on 5 matching bases. Trimming pared 6 bases from V and 11 bases from J, leaving 15 bases between. The CDR3 has 12 residues. Germline CDR1 and CDR2: SGHRS and YFSETQ.

The chain has TRBV29-1 and TRBJ2-7, with D uncertain. CDR3 size: 13 residues. V lost 5 bases and J 1 base, leaving 12 bases between the germline ends. Germline V gene lookup returns CDR1 SQVTM and CDR2 ANQGSEA. In DNA form, the CDR3 reads TGCAGCGTTCTAGGGATTCCTTCCTACGAGCAGTACTTC. This sequence encodes CSVLGIPSYEQYF.

This chain links TRBV29-1 with TRBJ2-2; 7 positions agree with TRBD1. The CDR3 runs to 18 residues. Germline V lookup: CDR1 SQVTM, CDR2 ANQGSEA. V gave up 0 bases and J gave up 4 bases; unmatched junction bases: 14. This chain's CDR3 is CSVEDQVRGNLGTGELFF. CDR3 sequence (DNA): TGCAGCGTTGAAGATCAGGTCAGGGGGAATTTGGGCACCGGGGAGCTGTTTTTT.

The J gene is TRBJ2-7, the V gene TRBV13; D is possibly TRBD1 (5 bases). V dropped 2 bases and J dropped 3 bases, with 11 bases sitting between them. The CDR3 totals 14 residues. Germline V gene sequence: CDR1 PRHDT, CDR2 FYEKMQ (reference sequence). The CDR3: CASSLWGGGYEQYF. CDR3 sequence (DNA): TGTGCCAGCAGCTTATGGGGCGGTGGCTACGAGCAGTACTTC.

The V and J genes are TRBV6-5 and TRBJ2-1, with D uncertain. The CDR3 runs to 13 residues. V was shortened by 2 bases and J by 8 bases, with 10 bases between the two germline ends. From germline, CDR1 is MNHEY and CDR2 SVGAGI. CDR3 sequence reads: CASSYINSDEQFF. The CDR3 nucleotides read TGTGCCAGCAGTTACATCAACTCCGATGAGCAGTTCTTC.

This clone appeared a single time. The chain has TRBV2 and TRBJ2-5; the D gene is possibly TRBD1 (6 bases). This CDR3 has 14 amino acids. Trimming pared 2 bases from V and 7 bases from J, leaving 14 bases between. Germline V gene lookup returns CDR1 SNHLY and CDR2 FYNNEI. The CDR3 protein is CASSELQGLGTQYF. The DNA for the CDR3 is TGTGCCAGCAGTGAATTACAGGGCCTTGGGACCCAGTACTTC.

V gene TRBV5-8 combines with J gene TRBJ1-1; D uncertain. CDR3 length: 14 residues. Trimming took off 4 bases at V and 1 base at J, with 11 bases between the two ends. Germline lookup yields CDR1 SGHTS and CDR2 YDEGEE. The CDR3 nucleotides read TGTGCCAGCAGCCCATTTAGACGGAACACTGAAGCTTTCTTT. This codes for CASSPFRRNTEAFF.

This clone was observed once. The rearrangement links TRBV15 to TRBJ2-1, with D perhaps TRBD2 (6 bases). The CDR3 length is 15 residues. CDR1 is LNHNV, CDR2 YYDKDF, per germline (reference sequence). Trimming stripped 0 bases from V and 7 bases from J, with 13 bases between. The CDR3 loop reads CATSRDRRGGNEQFF. The DNA of the CDR3 is TGTGCCACCAGCAGAGATCGGAGGGGAGGAAATGAGCAGTTCTTC.

The chain couples TRBV15 to TRBJ1-2, with D possibly TRBD1 on 6 matching bases. V was clipped by 0 bases and J by 0 bases, with 17 bases between them. CDR3 length equals 18 residues. Germline CDR1 reads LNHNV; CDR2 reads YYDKDF (reference sequence). The CDR3 DNA reads TGTGCCACCAGCAGAGATTGGGGGCAGGGGAGGGCTAACTATGGCTACACCTTC. Its protein product is CATSRDWGQGRANYGYTF.

The chain has TRBV27 and TRBJ1-5, with D possibly matching TRBD1 (5 bases). CDR3 length: 14 amino acids. The germline gives CDR1 MNHEY, CDR2 SMNVEV (reference sequence). Trimming took 8 bases from V and 6 from J, leaving 17 bases between them. The CDR3 region is CASGRDGIIQPQHF. DNA of the CDR3: TGTGCCAGCGGACGGGACGGTATAATTCAGCCCCAGCATTTT.

This chain uses TRBV4-2 with TRBJ2-1; 9 bases align to TRBD2. The CDR3 runs to 17 residues. The germline CDR1 and CDR2 sequences are LGHNA and YNFKEQ. Germline trimming cut 8 bases from V and 4 bases from J; bases unmatched to any gene: 15. CDR3 in DNA: TGTGCCAGCGAGTCAAGGTCCGGACTAGCGATTTACAATGAGCAGTTCTTC. It encodes CASESRSGLAIYNEQFF.

The V and J genes are TRBV6-6 and TRBJ1-1, with D maybe TRBD1 (5 bases). The CDR3 has 13 amino acids. The germline gives CDR1 MNHNY, CDR2 SVGAGI (reference sequence). The V end was cut by 0 bases, the J end by 6 bases, with 8 bases between. The CDR3 here is CASSYSPTAEAFF. CDR3 bases: TGTGCCAGCAGTTACTCCCCGACAGCTGAAGCTTTCTTT.

The V call is TRBV29-1, the J call TRBJ2-7, with 8 bases lining up with TRBD1. V lost 3 bases, J lost 2 bases, and 9 bases stayed unmatched. Per the germline V gene, CDR1 is SQVTM and CDR2 is ANQGSEA. This CDR3 is 15 amino acids long. CDR3 DNA sequence: TGCAGCGTTGAGAACGTAGGACAGGGTCCCTACGAGCAGTACTTC. Translation: CSVENVGQGPYEQYF.

The V and J genes are TRBV29-1 and TRBJ2-2, with 7 bases lining up with TRBD1. The length of the CDR3 is 15 residues. Germline values: CDR1 SQVTM, CDR2 ANQGSEA. With V trimmed by 7 bases and J by 2 bases, 10 bases remained unmatched. CDR3 residues: CSATGTELNTGELFF. CDR3 bases: TGCAGCGCTACCGGGACAGAACTCAACACCGGGGAGCTGTTTTTT.

For this clone: At the DNA level, this CDR3 is encoded by other sequences in the same sample as well. The chain carries TRBV6-1 and TRBJ1-1; TRBD1 aligns across 8 bases. The CDR3 totals 14 residues. V was pared by 2 bases and J by 1 base, with 0 bases of the junction left unmatched. CDR1 MNHNS and CDR2 SASEGT come from the germline V gene. The CDR3 protein is CASSEQGANTEAFF. For the CDR3, the DNA is TGTGCCAGCAGTGAACAGGGGGCGAACACTGAAGCTTTCTTT.